This note documents a single T cell receptor (beta chain) sequence. The target antigen is unknown. Its ends do not fully match the called genes, so a read error is possible. This entry belongs to a study of memory CD4+ T cells and cytomegalovirus serostatus. Study-level information: This sample comes from healthy Belgian adults, under 10 CMV seropositive, around 26 seronegative.

Assay used: immunoSEQ multiplex PCR; TCRdb lists only in-frame clones, some missing. This sample has 45,000 to 70,000 clones, with less than 85% found just once. CDR1 is SGHTA and CDR2 is FQGNSA in the germline V gene. The CDR3 consists of 15 residues. The sort gate was single viable CD3+CD4+CD8-CD45RO+ cells for memory CD4+ T cells. Regarding the study as a whole: Of under 200 reported CMV TCRbeta sequences, about 67 were found in memory CD4+ repertoires.

This clonotype was obtained from an adult in good health and CMV-seronegative. Some clones in this sample may be carry-over from other donors' samples. The sample was memory CD4+ T cells from blood. The chain employs TRBV7-2 and TRBJ2-7; 8 nucleotides agree with TRBD1. CDR3 coding DNA: TGTGCCAGCACCTTAAACCCGGACAGGGCCTACGAGCAGTACTTC. Its protein product is CASTLNPDRAYEQYF.